Below are 23 T cell receptor beta chains sequenced from a single sample in a study of T-cell memory formation after mild COVID-19. One entry per CDR3 protein results from TCRdb running MiXCR on the 5' RACE reads. Among over 25,000 distinct CDR3 sequences listed, about 21% were seen once. The sequenced sample consisted of PBMCs or a T cell subset sorted from them (not recorded which). These receptors originate from an adult who had mild COVID-19 (a few samples of this study predate the infection). Cell type and time point are not known.

This clonotype was picked up many times. The V call is TRBV5-6, the J call TRBJ2-1; a possible D gene is TRBD1 (5 bases). The length of the CDR3 is 16 residues. V lost 4 bases, J lost 2 bases, and 16 bases lay in between. Germline CDR1 and CDR2: SGHDT and YYEEEE. CDR3 protein: CASSDLVGRTYNEQFF. The CDR3 DNA follows: TGTGCCAGCAGCGACTTAGTGGGGCGGACCTACAATGAGCAGTTCTTC.

This clonotype was seen many times. The CDR3 nucleotides read TGCAGCGTTGATACGGACAGGGTTGGGGAGCAGTACTTC. This sequence encodes CSVDTDRVGEQYF. The V gene is TRBV29-1, the J gene TRBJ2-7; 8 positions agree with TRBD1. This CDR3 is built from 13 residues. J was trimmed by 7 bases and V by 3 bases; bases with no gene match: 8. Germline CDR1 reads SQVTM; CDR2 reads ANQGSEA.

This clonotype was recorded at least ten times. The CDR3 DNA follows: TGTGCCAGCAGCCAAGACTTCGAGGGGGGCAGTGACTATGGCTACACCTTC. This translates into CASSQDFEGGSDYGYTF. The chain links TRBV4-2 to TRBJ1-2, with D possibly TRBD1 on 6 matching bases. Germline V CDR1 and CDR2: LGHNA, YNFKEQ. The CDR3 runs to 17 residues. The V and J ends lost 0 bases and 3 bases respectively, with 17 bases between them.

This clonotype was seen ten or more times. The V and J genes are TRBV7-9 and TRBJ2-1; D not certain. Trimming shortened V by 3 bases and J by 0 bases, and 6 bases separated the two germline ends. The CDR3 loop spans 14 amino acids. CDR1 is SEHNR, CDR2 FQNEAQ, per germline (reference sequence). The CDR3, as DNA: TGTGCCAGCAGCTTTCAGAGCTCCTACAATGAGCAGTTCTTC. This codes for CASSFQSSYNEQFF.

This clonotype was seen at least ten times. The V gene is TRBV7-3, the J gene TRBJ2-5; D may match TRBD1 or TRBD2 (5 bases each). The germline gives CDR1 SGHTA, CDR2 FQGTGA. This CDR3 has 15 amino acids. V was cut by 2 bases and J by 5 bases, with 15 bases left in between. DNA for the CDR3: TGTGCCAGCAGCTTATCAGGGTCGGGGCGGGAGACCCAGTACTTC. This translates into CASSLSGSGRETQYF. The full variable domain, in which reference TRBV7-3 and TRBJ2-5 provide the parts outside the CDR3, is GAGVSQTPSNKVTEKGKYVELRCDPISGHTALYWYRQSLGQGPEFLIYFQGTGAADDSGLPNDRFFAVRPEGSVSTLKIQRTERGDSAVYLCASSLSGSGRETQYFGPGTRLLVL.

The chain joins TRBV11-2 to TRBJ1-1, with D unresolved. There are 13 residues in the CDR3. CDR1 and CDR2 (germline): SGHAT, FQNNGV. Trimming removed 5 bases from V and 5 bases from J, with 12 bases in between. The CDR3 DNA reads as TGTGCCAGCAGCACCATCCAGGTTACTGAAGCTTTCTTT. Amino acid sequence: CASSTIQVTEAFF.

Many counts were recorded for this clonotype. The V call is TRBV5-1, the J call TRBJ2-7, with TRBD1 identical over 8 bases. Trimming at V came to 4 bases and at J to 3 bases, leaving 6 bases not matched to a gene. CDR3 size: 14 residues. Germline CDR1 SGHRS, CDR2 YFSETQ. The DNA of the CDR3 is TGCGCCAGCAGCATCGGGACAGGACTCTACGAGCAGTACTTC. This encodes CASSIGTGLYEQYF.

The chain employs TRBV11-2 and TRBJ1-1; a weak D match, TRBD1 (5 bases). The CDR3 has 21 amino acids. Per germline, CDR1 SGHAT and CDR2 FQNNGV. V shed 1 base and J shed 2 bases, with 29 bases lying between them. The CDR3 loop is CASSLVALGKEGRLRNTEAFF. The DNA of the CDR3 is TGTGCCAGCAGCTTAGTAGCCCTCGGGAAGGAGGGGCGATTAAGAAACACTGAAGCTTTCTTT.

This clonotype was recorded many times. V usage is TRBV7-9 and J usage is TRBJ2-5; no definite D call. The germline gives CDR1 SEHNR, CDR2 FQNEAQ (reference sequence). This CDR3 spans 12 amino acids. V shed 5 bases and J shed 5 bases, with 9 bases lying between them. This chain's CDR3 is CASSPVGETQYF. The CDR3 nucleotides read TGTGCCAGCAGCCCCGTGGGTGAGACCCAGTACTTC.

This clonotype was counted many times. The chain links TRBV4-3 to TRBJ1-2, with D possibly TRBD1 on 6 matching bases. The CDR3 loop spans 15 amino acids. Trimming removed 1 base from V and 7 bases from J, with 16 bases in between. The germline gives CDR1 LGHNA, CDR2 YSLEER. CDR3 sequence: CASSQAIQGSLGYTF. The CDR3 nucleotides are TGCGCCAGCAGCCAAGCAATACAGGGAAGTCTTGGCTACACCTTC.

CDR3 in amino acids: CASSQDQQDTQYF. The CDR3 DNA is TGCGCCAGCAGCCAAGATCAGCAAGATACGCAGTATTTT. The V gene is TRBV4-1, the J gene TRBJ2-3; D unclear. The germline CDR1 and CDR2 sequences are MGHRA and YSYEKL. Trimming cost V 0 bases and J 5 bases, with 6 bases left between them. This CDR3 region has 13 residues.

This clonotype has at least ten counts. The chain links TRBV18 to TRBJ2-1; 9 bases match TRBD2. Losses at the gene ends were 6 bases for V and 10 bases for J; bases not matched to a gene: 7. Germline-derived CDR1 and CDR2 are KGHSH and LQKENI. This CDR3 spans 13 amino acids. The CDR3 DNA reads as TGTGCCAGCTCGCGTAGCCTAGCGGGAGAGCAGTTCTTC. This codes for CASSRSLAGEQFF.

The table lists this clonotype with many counts. The chain joins TRBV12-3 or TRBV12-4 to TRBJ1-5; D is unclear. V gave up 5 bases and J gave up 3 bases, with 8 bases separating them. The CDR3 is 13 residues long. CDR3 DNA sequence: TGTGCCAGCAGTGTACATATCAATCAGCCCCAGCATTTT. Translating it yields CASSVHINQPQHF.

This clonotype has a count of ten or more. This rearrangement joins TRBV24-1 to TRBJ2-2; 7 bases fit TRBD1. The ends lost 3 bases at V and 6 bases at J; junction bases unmatched: 12. The CDR3 covers 17 residues. Germline-derived CDR1 and CDR2 are KGHDR and SFDVKD. The CDR3 here is CATSDEVPGGSPGELFF. As DNA, the CDR3 is TGTGCCACCAGTGATGAAGTCCCAGGGGGATCACCCGGGGAGCTGTTTTTT.

This clonotype appeared many times. CDR3 sequence: CASSQNLVTGYNEQFF. In DNA form, the CDR3 reads TGTGCCAGCAGCCAAAATTTGGTAACAGGGTACAATGAGCAGTTCTTC. J is TRBJ2-1 and V is TRBV7-8; D might be TRBD1 (6 bases). CDR1 is SGHVS and CDR2 is FQNEAQ in the germline V gene. V lost 5 bases and J lost 4, with 18 bases in between. CDR3 length equals 16 residues. Full variable domain (missing parts from reference TRBV7-8 and TRBJ2-1): GAGVSQSPRYKVAKRGQDVALRCDPISGHVSLFWYQQALGQGPEFLTYFQNEAQLDKSGLPSDRFFAERPEGSVSTLKIQRTQQEDSAVYLCASSQNLVTGYNEQFFGPGTRLTVL.

This clonotype ranks as medium-sized. The chain joins TRBV5-1 to TRBJ2-2, with D unresolved. Trimming took off 3 bases at V and 3 bases at J, with 9 bases between the two ends. The V gene's germline CDR1 is SGHRS and CDR2 YFSETQ. CDR3 length: 14 amino acids. The CDR3 loop is CASSSWGYTGELFF. The CDR3 DNA reads as TGCGCCAGCAGCTCCTGGGGTTACACCGGGGAGCTGTTTTTT. Filled out from reference TRBV5-1 and TRBJ2-2, the complete variable domain reads KAGVTQTPRYLIKTRGQQVTLSCSPISGHRSVSWYQQTPGQGLQFLFEYFSETQRNKGNFPGRFSGRQFSNSRSEMNVSTLELGDSALYLCASSSWGYTGELFFGEGSRLTVL.

This clonotype was seen at least ten times. CDR3 region: CASSLGGSWGNEQFF. The DNA of the CDR3 is TGTGCCAGCAGCTTAGGCGGATCATGGGGCAATGAGCAGTTCTTC. V gene TRBV7-2 combines with J gene TRBJ2-1; D is unclear. Germline V gives CDR1 SGHTA, CDR2 FQGNSA. The CDR3 loop spans 15 amino acids. The ends were cut back, 1 base at V and 6 bases at J, with 13 bases in the middle.

This clonotype has at least ten counts. The J gene is TRBJ2-6, the V gene TRBV25-1; a possible D gene is TRBD1 (5 bases). Germline V CDR1 and CDR2: MGHDK, SYGVNS. The CDR3 is 15 residues long. Trimming removed 5 bases at V and 1 base at J, with 9 bases between. CDR3 loop: CASSRGGSGANVLTF. CDR3 in DNA: TGTGCCAGCAGTAGGGGTGGATCTGGGGCCAACGTCCTGACTTTC.

There are many counts of this clonotype. The chain employs TRBV11-2 and TRBJ2-3; 12 positions agree with TRBD2. Germline CDR1 reads SGHAT; CDR2 reads FQNNGV. The CDR3 loop spans 15 amino acids. J lost 3 bases, V lost 3 bases, and 1 base had no gene match. The CDR3 is CASSFTSGRTDTQYF. The CDR3 bases are TGTGCCAGCAGCTTTACTAGCGGGAGGACAGATACGCAGTATTTT.

This clonotype was seen at least ten times. The chain uses TRBV28 and TRBJ2-3; no definite D call. V was cut by 2 bases and J by 4 bases, with 4 bases left in between. Germline V gene data show CDR1 as MDHEN and CDR2 as SYDVKM. The CDR3 has 12 residues. In DNA, the CDR3 is TGTGCCAGCAGTTTACCCGCAGATACGCAGTATTTT. Translated, it gives CASSLPADTQYF.

This clonotype appeared many times. The V and J genes are TRBV7-2 and TRBJ2-3, with D unclear. The CDR3 spans 15 residues. Trimming took 5 bases from V and 3 from J, leaving 15 bases between them. The germline V gene has CDR1 SGHTA and CDR2 FQGNSA. CDR3 sequence: CASSPLGQPTDTQYF. The DNA for the CDR3 is TGTGCCAGCAGCCCCCTAGGCCAGCCTACAGATACGCAGTATTTT. Filled out from reference TRBV7-2 and TRBJ2-3, the complete variable domain reads GAGVSQSPSNKVTEKGKDVELRCDPISGHTALYWYRQSLGQGLEFLIYFQGNSAPDKSGLPSDRFSAERTGGSVSTLTIQRTQQEDSAVYLCASSPLGQPTDTQYFGPGTRLTVL.

The rearrangement joins TRBV7-9 to TRBJ2-1, with D tentatively TRBD2 (6 bases). V lost 3 bases to trimming and J lost 9 bases, with 12 bases between them. From germline, CDR1 is SEHNR and CDR2 FQNEAQ (reference sequence). This CDR3 contains 13 residues. The CDR3 nucleotides are TGTGCCAGCAGCTTCGGCGGAGGGAGTGAGCAGTTCTTC. Its protein product is CASSFGGGSEQFF.

This clonotype was seen many times. V and J are TRBV20-1 and TRBJ1-1, with D maybe TRBD1 (5 bases). From germline, CDR1 is DFQATT and CDR2 SNEGSKA (reference sequence). The V gene lost 0 bases and the J gene lost 4 bases, with 12 bases spanning the gap. The CDR3 contains 14 residues. CDR3 loop: CSARDSRVPTEAFF. The CDR3 DNA reads TGCAGTGCTAGAGATAGCAGGGTGCCCACTGAAGCTTTCTTT.